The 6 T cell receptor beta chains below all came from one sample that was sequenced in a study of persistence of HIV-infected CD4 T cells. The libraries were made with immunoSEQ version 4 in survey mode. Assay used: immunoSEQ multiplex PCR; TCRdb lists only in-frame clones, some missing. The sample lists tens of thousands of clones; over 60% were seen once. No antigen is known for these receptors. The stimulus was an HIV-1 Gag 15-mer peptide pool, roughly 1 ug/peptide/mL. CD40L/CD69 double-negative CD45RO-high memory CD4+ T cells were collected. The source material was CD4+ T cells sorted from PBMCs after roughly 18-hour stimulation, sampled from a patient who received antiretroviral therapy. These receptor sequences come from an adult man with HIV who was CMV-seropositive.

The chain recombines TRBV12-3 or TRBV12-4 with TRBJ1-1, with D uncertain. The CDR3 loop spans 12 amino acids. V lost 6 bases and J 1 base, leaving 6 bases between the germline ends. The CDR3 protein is CASREPNTEAFF. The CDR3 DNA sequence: TGTGCCAGCAGAGAGCCGAACACTGAAGCTTTCTTT.

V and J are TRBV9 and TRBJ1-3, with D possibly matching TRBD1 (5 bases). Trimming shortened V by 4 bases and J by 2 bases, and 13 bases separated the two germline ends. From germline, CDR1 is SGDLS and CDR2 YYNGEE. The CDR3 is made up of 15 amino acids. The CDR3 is CASSPGTAPGNTIYF. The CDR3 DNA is TGTGCCAGCAGCCCTGGGACGGCCCCTGGAAACACCATATATTTT.

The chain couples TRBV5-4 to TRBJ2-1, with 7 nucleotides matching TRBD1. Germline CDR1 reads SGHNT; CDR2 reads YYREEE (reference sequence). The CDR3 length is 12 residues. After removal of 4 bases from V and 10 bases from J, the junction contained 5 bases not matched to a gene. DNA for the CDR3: TGTGCCAGCAGCCTTCCGGGACAGGAGCAGTTCTTC. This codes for CASSLPGQEQFF.

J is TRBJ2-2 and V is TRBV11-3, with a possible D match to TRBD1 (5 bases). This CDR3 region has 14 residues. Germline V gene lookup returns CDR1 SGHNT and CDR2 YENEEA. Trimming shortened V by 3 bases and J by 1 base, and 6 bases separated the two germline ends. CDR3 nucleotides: TGTGCCAGCAGCTTCCAGGGGAACACCGGGGAGCTGTTTTTT. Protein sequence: CASSFQGNTGELFF.

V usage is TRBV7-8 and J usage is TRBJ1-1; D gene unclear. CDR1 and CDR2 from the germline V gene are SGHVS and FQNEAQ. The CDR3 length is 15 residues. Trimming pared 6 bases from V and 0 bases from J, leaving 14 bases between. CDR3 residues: CASRTTGNMNTEAFF. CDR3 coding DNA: TGTGCCAGCAGAACGACGGGTAACATGAACACTGAAGCTTTCTTT.

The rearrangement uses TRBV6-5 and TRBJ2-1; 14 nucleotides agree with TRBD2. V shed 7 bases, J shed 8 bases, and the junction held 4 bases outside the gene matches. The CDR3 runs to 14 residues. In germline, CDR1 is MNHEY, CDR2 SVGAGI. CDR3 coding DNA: TGTGCCAGCACCGGACTAGCGGGGGGAGATGAGCAGTTCTTC. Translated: CASTGLAGGDEQFF.